Presented here are 3 T cell receptor beta chains from one specimen sequenced in a study of blood T cell repertoires in COVID-19. Sequencing used immunoSEQ multiplex PCR; TCRdb keeps in-frame clones, though not all of them. Of approximately 300,000 clones listed, approximately 92% are singletons. The sequenced sample consisted of peripheral blood. All receptors come from a woman aged 30 to 39 with COVID-19, enrolled during active disease.

The chain recombines TRBV19 with TRBJ1-4; D is undetermined. The germline V gene has CDR1 LNHDA and CDR2 SQIVND (reference sequence). V was pared by 8 bases and J by 0 bases, with 10 bases between. This CDR3 is 14 amino acids long. CDR3 bases: TGTGCCAGTGGCCACAGAGCAACTAATGAAAAACTGTTTTTT. It translates to CASGHRATNEKLFF.

The chain joins TRBV4-1 to TRBJ1-1; D perhaps matches TRBD1 (6 bases). Between the trimmed V and J ends, which lost 1 base and 1 base, there was a span of 10 bases. Germline CDR1 is MGHRA and CDR2 is YSYEKL. CDR3 size: 15 residues. The CDR3: CASSQAQGGNTEAFF. CDR3 DNA sequence: TGCGCCAGCAGCCAAGCACAGGGCGGGAACACTGAAGCTTTCTTT.

The V call is TRBV29-1, the J call TRBJ2-7, with no clear D. The germline V and J ends were trimmed by 7 bases and 3 bases, with 7 bases remaining between them. The CDR3 spans 10 residues. Germline CDR1 reads SQVTM; CDR2 reads ANQGSEA. The CDR3 loop is CSAQDYEQYF. CDR3 in DNA: TGCAGCGCCCAGGACTACGAGCAGTACTTC.